This T cell receptor (beta chain) originates from a study of blood T cell repertoires in COVID-19 (dated by TCRdb to the early 2020s). Regarding the complete study: Samples covering the acute and convalescent phases of COVID-19 were provided by collaborators in the United States, Italy and Spain. The prospective study material was composed of cDNA or gDNA derived from T cells, B-cell-depleted T cells, or PBMCs. The dataset comprised deeply sampled blood TCRbeta repertoires from subjects exposed to, actively infected with, or recovered from COVID-19. A freely available public database, intended as a resource for researchers studying the immune response to SARS-CoV-2, is where the repertoires were released. The samples were drawn from the first 160 participants of the ongoing ImmuneRACE study and from 1,254 subjects provided by 6 global collaborators. A de-identified subject ID, COVID-19 status, age in years and sex were almost always included in the sample metadata. Where available, HLA class I and class II types were obtained from metadata supplied by the sample provider rather than from assay-based typing.

Comments on this clone: No cognate antigen has been identified for it. No quality values exist for individual bases; no much larger clone is one base distant.

Study-level results and caveats: The amount of clinical and demographic metadata varied by source and participant and was provided uncurated.

CDR1 and CDR2, looked up from the germline V gene, are MDHEN and SYDVKM. V loses 7 bases, J loses 7 bases, and the germline ends lie 16 bases apart. There are 13 amino acids in the CDR3, from cysteine to phenylalanine inclusive. The CDR3 DNA has 39 bases and is translated from base 1. Each collaborating institution followed its own protocols to collect whole blood in K2EDTA tubes. For TCRbeta analysis, collaborators shipped samples as frozen whole blood, isolated PBMCs, or DNA extracted from either of those sample types. The immunoSEQ Assay, a bias-controlled multiplex PCR, was used to amplify TCRbeta CDR3 regions from genomic DNA. As for how the authors treated the data: The number of nucleated cells in each sample was estimated by amplification of reference gene primers within the assay. Sequence reads were collapsed and filtered to measure the absolute abundance of every unique TCRbeta CDR3 rearrangement. For each sample, productive Simpson clonality was calculated by taking the square root of Simpson's diversity index across productive rearrangements. As stored in TCRdb, this immuneACCESS dataset retains in-frame rearrangements with V and J assigned. A fraction of the clones does not appear; measured against another copy, unresolved V genes explain less than half of the discrepancy, and the remainder lacks a known reason. For V, J and clone size, that table is used; D and trimming come from the DNA. The sample data list some 85,000 clones, and 80% to 90% of these were observed just once. The top ten constitute more than 8% of the sample.

This sequence originates from a man aged 50-59 years with acute or convalescent COVID-19. The rearrangement joined TRBV28 to TRBJ1-1; TRBD1 is a possible D gene, resting on 5 matching bases. The specimen sequenced was peripheral blood. The nucleotide sequence reads TGTGCCAGCACCTCGCAACAGGTCGGTGAAGCTTTCTTT. Translation gives CASTSQQVGEAFF.